This T cell receptor beta chain was documented in a study of T-cell memory formation after mild COVID-19. Losses at the gene ends were 3 bases for V and 4 bases for J; bases not matched to a gene: 5. Germline assignment: CDR1 DFQATT and CDR2 SNEGSKA (reference sequence). The CDR3 spans 13 residues. This clonotype was detected only a few times. Via MiXCR, TCRdb re-called the 5' RACE reads, giving one row per CDR3 protein. Of approximately 46,000 distinct CDR3 sequences listed, roughly 7% are singletons. Sequencing used PBMCs or a T cell subset sorted from them (not recorded which). The receptor comes from an adult who had mild COVID-19 (a few samples of this study predate the infection). Cell type and time point are not known. This sequence joins TRBV20-1 and TRBJ2-7, with TRBD1 identical over 8 bases. DNA of the CDR3: TGCAGTGCTAGGATACAGGGGGGATACGAGCAGTACTTC. Translation gives CSARIQGGYEQYF.